This TCR beta chain was recovered during a study of cytomegalovirus exposure and HLA in healthy donors. The PCR used 60 Vbeta and 13 Jbeta primers. Method: immunoSEQ multiplex PCR; TCRdb's copy keeps in-frame clones and lacks some. The sample lists more than 45,000 clones, 70% to 85% occurring once. Comment on this clone: As yet, its antigen is unknown.

V lost 6 bases and J lost 4, with 15 bases in between. Germline CDR1 is SQVTM and CDR2 is ANQGSEA. The CDR3 length is 14 residues. General study findings and limits: A later analysis found TCR association rates differed by HLA locus, highest for DRB1 and lowest for HLA-C. A few V segments could not be told apart, such as TRBV6-2 and TRBV6-3, and were left out. More clonal expansion characterized HLA-associated TCR beta chains than equally common others in a later analysis.

The chain has TRBV29-1 and TRBJ2-2; tentative D call: TRBD1 (7 bases). Sequencing was performed on PBMCs. This TCR derives from a man aged 50 to 59 in good health and CMV-seronegative. The CDR3 region has the DNA TGCAGCGTAGGACCAGGGGGGAGCACCGGGGAGCTGTTTTTT. This gives the protein CSVGPGGSTGELFF.